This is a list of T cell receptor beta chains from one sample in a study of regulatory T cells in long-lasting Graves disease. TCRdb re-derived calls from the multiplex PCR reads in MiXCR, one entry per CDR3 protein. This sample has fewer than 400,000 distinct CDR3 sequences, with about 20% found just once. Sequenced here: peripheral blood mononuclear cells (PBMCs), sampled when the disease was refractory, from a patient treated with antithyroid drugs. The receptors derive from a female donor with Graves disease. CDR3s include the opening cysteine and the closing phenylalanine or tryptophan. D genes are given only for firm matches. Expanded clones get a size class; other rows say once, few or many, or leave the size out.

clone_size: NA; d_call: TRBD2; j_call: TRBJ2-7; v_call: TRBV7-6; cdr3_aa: CASSLGREAEQYF; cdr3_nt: TGTGCCAGCAGCTTAGGGCGGGAGGCCGAGCAGTACTTC
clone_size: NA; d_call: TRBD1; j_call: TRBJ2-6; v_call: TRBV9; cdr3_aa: CASSGRDRVPGANVLTF; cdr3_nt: TGTGCCAGCAGCGGCCGGGACAGGGTCCCTGGGGCCAACGTCCTGACTTTC
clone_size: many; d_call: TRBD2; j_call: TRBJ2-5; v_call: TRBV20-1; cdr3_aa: CSARGDSGAQETQYF; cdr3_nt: TGCAGTGCTAGAGGTGATAGCGGGGCCCAAGAGACCCAGTACTTC
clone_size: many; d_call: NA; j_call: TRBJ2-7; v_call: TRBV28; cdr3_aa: CASSPFGLGEQYF; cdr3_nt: TGTGCCAGCAGTCCCTTCGGGCTGGGAGAGCAGTACTTC
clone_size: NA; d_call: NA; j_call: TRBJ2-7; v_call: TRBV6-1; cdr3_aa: CASLGDTSSYEQYF; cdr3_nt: TGTGCCAGCTTGGGGGACACTAGTTCATACGAGCAGTACTTC
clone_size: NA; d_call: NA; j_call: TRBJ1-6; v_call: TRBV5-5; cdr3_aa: CASTDEPHNSPLHF; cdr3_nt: TGTGCCAGCACCGACGAGCCCCATAATTCACCCCTCCACTTT
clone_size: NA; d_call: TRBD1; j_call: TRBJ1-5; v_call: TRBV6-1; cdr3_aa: CASKDRGYQPQHF; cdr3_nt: TGTGCCAGCAAGGACAGGGGTTACCAGCCCCAGCATTTT
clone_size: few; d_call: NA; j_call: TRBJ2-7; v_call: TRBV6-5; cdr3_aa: CASSYSIRRPSYEQYF; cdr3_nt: TGTGCCAGCAGTTACTCGATCCGCAGGCCATCCTACGAGCAGTACTTC
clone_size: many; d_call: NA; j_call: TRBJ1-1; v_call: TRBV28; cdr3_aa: CASSPLRAGNTEAFF; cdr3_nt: TGTGCCAGCAGCCCACTGAGGGCCGGAAACACTGAAGCTTTCTTT
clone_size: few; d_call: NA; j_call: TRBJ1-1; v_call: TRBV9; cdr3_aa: CASSVGGAGTEAFF; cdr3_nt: TGTGCCAGCAGCGTAGGAGGGGCAGGCACTGAAGCTTTCTTT